This passage covers 17 T cell receptor beta chains from one sample sequenced in a study of cytomegalovirus exposure and HLA in healthy donors. A multiplex PCR was run with 60 Vbeta primers and 13 Jbeta primers. The data were produced by immunoSEQ multiplex PCR, yet TCRdb's version contains in-frame clones alone and is incomplete. Among some 160,000 clones listed, 75% to 90% were seen once. The sample was PBMCs. These receptors came from a male donor in good health and CMV-seropositive.

This clone has more than one count but fewer than ten. This chain links TRBV7-2 with TRBJ2-1; 13 nucleotides match TRBD2. CDR3 length equals 18 residues. The junction had 12 bases not matched to a gene; V was cut back by 4 bases and J by 6 bases. Germline CDR1 is SGHTA and CDR2 is FQGNSA. CDR3 coding DNA: TGTGCCAGCAGCTGGATTACTAGCGGGAGGGCCAAGTCCAATGAGCAGTTCTTC. Its translation: CASSWITSGRAKSNEQFF.

This chain links TRBV15 with TRBJ1-5; D not resolved. The V end lost 0 bases, the J end lost 4 bases, and 19 bases lay between the germline ends. CDR1 and CDR2 from the germline V gene are LNHNV and YYDKDF (reference sequence). The CDR3 extends over 18 amino acids. CDR3 loop: CATSRDIIGTVANQPQHF. CDR3 DNA: TGTGCCACCAGCAGAGATATCATAGGTACGGTAGCAAATCAGCCCCAGCATTTT.

This clone has just one count. The chain employs TRBV12-1 and TRBJ2-4; TRBD1, the D gene given by the table, was not confirmed from the DNA. TRBV12-1 counts as a pseudogene. CDR3 length: 13 residues. CDR3 DNA sequence: TGTGCCAGCAGCCTACAGGTCGGCCGCCCGGAGTACTTC. This encodes CASSLQVGRPEYF.

The chain uses TRBV5-6 and TRBJ2-3; 9 nucleotides align to TRBD2. This CDR3 spans 15 amino acids. V gave up 4 bases and J gave up 3 bases; unmatched junction bases: 6. Germline V CDR1 and CDR2: SGHDT, YYEEEE. In nucleotides, the CDR3 is TGTGCCAGCAGCGACGCGGGAGGGAGTACAGATACGCAGTATTTT. This sequence encodes CASSDAGGSTDTQYF.

The chain uses TRBV7-9 and TRBJ2-3, with 9 positions matching TRBD2. Unmatched junction bases numbered 7, after V lost 6 bases and J lost 3 bases. Germline CDR1 is SEHNR and CDR2 is FQNEAQ (reference sequence). CDR3 size: 15 residues. CDR3 bases: TGTGCCAGCAGTCCCCAGCGGGGGGAGACAGATACGCAGTATTTT. It translates to CASSPQRGETDTQYF.

V gene TRBV6-1 combines with J gene TRBJ2-5, with 7 bases identical to TRBD2. The germline CDR1 and CDR2 sequences are MNHNS and SASEGT. CDR3 size: 14 residues. V was clipped by 5 bases and J by 4 bases; unmatched bases: 7. The CDR3 nucleotides are TGTGCCAGCAGTAAGTTACTAGCGAGAGAGACCCAGTACTTC. Translation: CASSKLLARETQYF.

V usage is TRBV9 and J usage is TRBJ2-7, with D unclear. Germline V lookup: CDR1 SGDLS, CDR2 YYNGEE. The CDR3 totals 14 residues. The germline V and J ends were trimmed by 0 bases and 0 bases, with 7 bases remaining between them. The CDR3 DNA is TGTGCCAGCAGCGTAGGTTCTAGCTCCTACGAGCAGTACTTC. Its protein product is CASSVGSSSYEQYF.

The chain links TRBV20-1 to TRBJ2-1; a possible D gene is TRBD2 (5 bases). Germline CDR1 reads DFQATT; CDR2 reads SNEGSKA (reference sequence). Trimming stripped 6 bases from V and 6 bases from J, with 9 bases between. The CDR3 runs to 11 residues. CDR3 nucleotides: TGCAGTGCACTCAGCGGCAATGAGCAGTTCTTC. Its translation is CSALSGNEQFF.

The gene calls are TRBV18 and TRBJ1-4; 8 nucleotides align to TRBD1. This CDR3 region has 17 residues. J was trimmed by 8 bases and V by 1 base; bases with no gene match: 12. The germline V gene encodes CDR1 KGHSH and CDR2 LQKENI. Here the CDR3 DNA reads TGTGCCAGCTCACCACTTCGTAGCTCAGGGGGCCGGGAAAAACTGTTTTTT. Residues: CASSPLRSSGGREKLFF.

The chain combines TRBV28 with TRBJ2-5; D ambiguous. The J call may be in error: the DNA end matches TRBJ2-7 better. CDR3 length: 14 residues. Per the germline V gene, CDR1 is MDHEN and CDR2 is SYDVKM. This CDR3 reads CASSPPGWGYEQYF. The CDR3 bases are TGTGCCAGCAGCCCGCCCGGCTGGGGCTACGAGCAGTACTTC.

The chain employs TRBV27 and TRBJ1-2; 7 bases fit TRBD1. J lost 8 bases, V lost 0 bases, and 6 bases had no gene match. Germline V lookup: CDR1 MNHEY, CDR2 SMNVEV (reference sequence). CDR3 size: 14 residues. In nucleotides, the CDR3 is TGTGCCAGCAGTTTATCCCTACAGGGGCAGGGCTACACCTTC. Translating it yields CASSLSLQGQGYTF.

The genes are TRBV6-6 and TRBJ2-3; possible D gene TRBD2, 5 bases. From germline, CDR1 is MNHNY and CDR2 SVGAGI (reference sequence). Trimming removed 7 bases at V and 5 bases at J, with 7 bases between. The CDR3 runs to 11 residues. CDR3 nucleotide sequence: TGTGCCAGCACACTAGGAGATACGCAGTATTTT. Translation gives CASTLGDTQYF.

This clone was recorded a few times. The CDR3 protein is CASSLPGTRSPLHF. The CDR3, as DNA: TGCGCCAGCAGCTTGCCGGGAACTCGTTCACCCCTCCACTTT. The V and J genes are TRBV5-1 and TRBJ1-6; no clear D. Germline values: CDR1 SGHRS, CDR2 YFSETQ. V was cut by 1 base and J by 9 bases, with 11 bases left in between. The length of the CDR3 is 14 residues.

This chain uses TRBV10-3 with TRBJ2-7, with TRBD1 identical over 9 bases. This CDR3 is built from 12 residues. Germline-derived CDR1 and CDR2 are ENHRY and SYGVKD. The ends lost 11 bases at V and 5 bases at J; junction bases unmatched: 7. Written as DNA, the CDR3 is TGTGCCTCAGGACAGGGGTTGGACGAGCAGTACTTC. It encodes CASGQGLDEQYF.

This clone was seen only once. This sequence joins TRBV2 and TRBJ2-1; 10 positions match TRBD1. CDR1 and CDR2 from the germline V gene are SNHLY and FYNNEI. With 6 bases clipped from V and 7 bases from J, the junction kept 18 bases outside the gene matches. The CDR3 runs 18 residues. The CDR3 nucleotides read TGTGCCAGCAGCGGGGACAGGGGCCGACTAAAGAATGTAAATGAGCAGTTCTTC. Translating it yields CASSGDRGRLKNVNEQFF. Drawing the rest from reference TRBV2 and TRBJ2-1, the complete variable domain is EPEVTQTPSHQVTQMGQEVILRCVPISNHLYFYWYRQILGQKVEFLVSFYNNEISEKSEIFDDQFSVERPDGSNFTLKIRSTKLEDSAMYFCASSGDRGRLKNVNEQFFGPGTRLTVL.

The rearrangement joins TRBV6-1 to TRBJ2-7; TRBD2 is a possible D gene (6 bases). This CDR3 has 13 amino acids. Trimming left V 5 bases short and J 6 bases short, with 14 bases between. CDR1 and CDR2 from the germline V gene are MNHNS and SASEGT. The CDR3 loop reads CASSRRELLEQYF. The CDR3 DNA is TGTGCCAGCAGTAGACGGGAGTTGCTCGAGCAGTACTTC.

The V call is TRBV7-2, the J call TRBJ2-7, with 7 bases identical to TRBD1. V shed 8 bases, J shed 6 bases, and the junction held 13 bases outside the gene matches. Germline assignment: CDR1 SGHTA and CDR2 FQGNSA. The CDR3 loop spans 14 amino acids. The CDR3 region has the DNA TGTGCCAGCGAACGGGGTACAGGGGCTGTCGAGCAGTACTTC. This codes for CASERGTGAVEQYF.